This entry lists 32 T cell receptor beta chains sequenced from one sample in a study of cytomegalovirus exposure and HLA in healthy donors. Primers included in the PCR were 60 Vbeta and 13 Jbeta primers. Profiled with immunoSEQ multiplex PCR; TCRdb holds only in-frame clones, not every one. The table records 55,000 to 70,000 clones, 68% of them present only once. Sequencing used PBMCs. The receptors were sampled from a man aged 40-50 years in good health and CMV-seropositive.

This rearrangement joins TRBV4-3 to TRBJ1-1, with a weak D call TRBD1 (6 bases). CDR3 length: 17 residues. Per the germline V gene, CDR1 is LGHNA and CDR2 is YSLEER. Deletions cut 0 bases from V and 1 base from J, with 15 bases between. The CDR3 DNA sequence: TGCGCCAGCAGCCAAGATTCCGGGGGGCGGGCGAACACTGAAGCTTTCTTT. Amino acid sequence: CASSQDSGGRANTEAFF.

This clone has more than one count but fewer than ten. The gene calls are TRBV18 and TRBJ2-6, with D tentatively TRBD2 (6 bases). This CDR3 comprises 19 residues. From germline, CDR1 is KGHSH and CDR2 LQKENI. Deletions cut 3 bases from V and 1 base from J, with 19 bases between. CDR3 nucleotides: TGTGCCAGCTCACCTATTCCGGGACTGATATTATCTGGGGCCAACGTCCTGACTTTC. Translating gives CASSPIPGLILSGANVLTF. Full variable domain (remainder filled in from reference TRBV18 and TRBJ2-6): NAGVMQNPRHLVRRRGQEARLRCSPMKGHSHVYWYRQLPEEGLKFMVYLQKENIIDESGMPKERFSAEFPKEGPSILRIQQVVRGDSAAYFCASSPIPGLILSGANVLTFGAGSRLTVL.

The V and J genes are TRBV9 and TRBJ1-5; TRBD1 might be the D (5 bases). The CDR3 is 15 amino acids. V lost 0 bases and J 2 bases, leaving 9 bases between the germline ends. Germline values: CDR1 SGDLS, CDR2 YYNGEE. CDR3: CASSVDGGGNQPQHF. Written as DNA, the CDR3 is TGTGCCAGCAGCGTAGATGGGGGGGGCAATCAGCCCCAGCATTTT.

This chain joins TRBV29-1 and TRBJ2-3; D may be TRBD1 (5 bases). Trimming took 5 bases from V and 6 from J, leaving 9 bases between them. CDR3 size: 11 residues. Germline CDR1 reads SQVTM; CDR2 reads ANQGSEA. The CDR3 is CSVRPGDTQYF. CDR3 sequence (DNA): TGCAGCGTTCGCCCAGGGGATACGCAGTATTTT.

The rearrangement links TRBV5-6 to TRBJ1-5, with TRBD1 matching over 7 bases. V gave up 4 bases and J gave up 6 bases; unmatched junction bases: 7. The germline V gene encodes CDR1 SGHDT and CDR2 YYEEEE. This CDR3 is built from 14 residues. CDR3 nucleotide sequence: TGTGCCAGCAGCCTAGGACAGGTTGGTCAGCCCCAGCATTTT. Its translation is CASSLGQVGQPQHF.

J is TRBJ2-3 and V is TRBV11-3, with a tentative D call TRBD2 (6 bases). Germline CDR1 and CDR2: SGHNT and YENEEA. This CDR3 has 17 residues. V lost 1 base and J 0 bases, leaving 14 bases between the germline ends. The DNA for the CDR3 is TGTGCCAGCAGCTTAGGGGTAGCGGCCCGAAGCACAGATACGCAGTATTTT. This codes for CASSLGVAARSTDTQYF. Full variable domain (remainder filled in from reference TRBV11-3 and TRBJ2-3): EAGVVQSPRYKIIEKKQPVAFWCNPISGHNTLYWYLQNLGQGPELLIRYENEEAVDDSQLPKDRFSAERLKGVDSTLKIQPAELGDSAVYLCASSLGVAARSTDTQYFGPGTRLTVL.

A single count supports this clone. The J gene is TRBJ1-5, the V gene TRBV25-1; TRBD1 might be the D (6 bases). The CDR3 is 14 amino acids. Germline V gene lookup returns CDR1 MGHDK and CDR2 SYGVNS. V lost 2 bases to trimming and J lost 8 bases, with 13 bases between them. The CDR3 region is CASSEGGGLEPQHF. In DNA, the CDR3 is TGTGCCAGCAGTGAAGGGGGGGGGCTGGAGCCCCAGCATTTT.

The V gene is TRBV6-1, the J gene TRBJ1-2; 7 positions match TRBD1. The ends lost 4 bases at V and 4 bases at J; junction bases unmatched: 0. The germline gives CDR1 MNHNS, CDR2 SASEGT. The CDR3 contains 12 residues. The CDR3 protein is CASSGDSYGYTF. CDR3 sequence (DNA): TGTGCCAGCAGTGGGGACAGCTATGGCTACACCTTC.

The chain joins TRBV30 to TRBJ1-5; no reliable D call. CDR1 is GTSNPN, CDR2 SVGIG, per germline (reference sequence). The V end was cut by 0 bases, the J end by 9 bases, with 9 bases between. The CDR3 contains 12 residues. CDR3 region: CAWSVRERPQHF. The DNA of the CDR3 is TGTGCCTGGAGTGTAAGGGAGCGGCCCCAGCATTTT.

The rearrangement links TRBV5-1 to TRBJ1-6, with D unclear. The CDR3 sequence is 14 residues long. Germline V gives CDR1 SGHRS, CDR2 YFSETQ. V lost 5 bases, J lost 8 bases, and 14 bases lay in between. CDR3 sequence (DNA): TGCGCCAGCAGGAGGGCGGACGATTATTCACCCCTCCACTTT. Encoded protein: CASRRADDYSPLHF.

The rearrangement uses TRBV14 and TRBJ2-1; 12 nucleotides match TRBD2. Germline V gene data show CDR1 as SGHDN and CDR2 as FVKESK. The CDR3 contains 20 residues. The J segment lost 7 bases and the V segment lost 1 base, leaving 17 bases of the junction unmatched. The CDR3 DNA reads TGTGCCAGCAGCCAAGCCCTAGCGGGAGGGCCATTTTCGGGGGTAAATGAGCAGTTCTTC. It is translated as CASSQALAGGPFSGVNEQFF.

This chain uses TRBV5-1 with TRBJ2-1; TRBD2 matches 7 bases. Per germline, CDR1 SGHRS and CDR2 YFSETQ. The V and J ends lost 0 bases and 10 bases, in that order; junction bases with no gene match: 4. This CDR3 comprises 13 residues. CDR3 protein: CASSLVLAREQFF. Here the CDR3 DNA reads TGCGCCAGCAGCTTGGTACTAGCGCGGGAGCAGTTCTTC.

This clone has just a few counts. This rearrangement joins TRBV6-1 to TRBJ1-5; D unresolved. The germline V gene has CDR1 MNHNS and CDR2 SASEGT. The CDR3 contains 14 residues. The V end lost 9 bases, the J end lost 0 bases, and 12 bases lay between the germline ends. The CDR3 nucleotides read TGTGCCAGTACCGGGGAATATAGCAATCAGCCCCAGCATTTT. Amino acids: CASTGEYSNQPQHF.

This sequence joins TRBV25-1 and TRBJ1-4; TRBD1 matches at 10 bases. With 3 bases clipped from V and 9 bases from J, the junction kept 16 bases outside the gene matches. From germline, CDR1 is MGHDK and CDR2 SYGVNS. The CDR3 is 18 amino acids. The CDR3 loop is CASSDPSGTGVGTKKLFF. The CDR3 coding sequence is TGTGCCAGCAGTGACCCCTCCGGGACAGGGGTGGGGACGAAAAAACTGTTTTTT.

The chain couples TRBV19 to TRBJ2-1, with TRBD2 matching over 9 bases. V dropped 1 base and J dropped 15; count of bases not matched to a gene: 10. This CDR3 contains 14 residues. Germline V gene data show CDR1 as LNHDA and CDR2 as SQIVND (reference sequence). CDR3 loop: CASSIGTSAPRRFF. The CDR3 DNA is TGTGCCAGTAGTATAGGGACTAGCGCCCCTAGAAGGTTCTTC.

As regards this clone: Other DNA sequences of this sample code for an identical CDR3. This CDR3 is CASSEMGTGAYEQYF. The CDR3 DNA reads TGTGCCAGCAGTGAAATGGGGACAGGGGCCTACGAGCAGTACTTC. The V and J genes are TRBV2 and TRBJ2-7, with 10 bases aligning to TRBD1. The germline gives CDR1 SNHLY, CDR2 FYNNEI. This CDR3 has 15 amino acids. V lost 2 bases, J lost 2 bases, and 3 bases stayed unmatched.

A remark on this clone: A junction end diverges from the germline sequence, so it may reflect a read error. The V call is TRBV7-9, the J call TRBJ2-4; 11 positions match TRBD2. Germline loops: CDR1 SEHNR, CDR2 FQNEAQ (reference sequence). The CDR3 consists of 15 residues. The CDR3 nucleotides are TGTTCCAGCAGCCAGGGACTAGCGGTGCCAGGGGGTCAGTACTTC. Translation gives CSSSQGLAVPGGQYF.

The chain is built from TRBV19 and TRBJ2-7; D unresolved. The CDR3 runs 13 residues. Trimming shortened V by 4 bases and J by 0 bases, and 7 bases separated the two germline ends. CDR1 and CDR2 from the germline V gene are LNHDA and SQIVND (reference sequence). The CDR3 sequence is CASSKAISYEQYF. The CDR3 DNA reads as TGTGCCAGTAGTAAAGCCATCTCCTACGAGCAGTACTTC.

CDR3 DNA sequence: TGTGCCAGCAGCTTCAATCAGAACACTGAAGCTTTCTTT. Protein sequence: CASSFNQNTEAFF. The rearrangement links TRBV7-3 to TRBJ1-1; no firm D call. Germline V CDR1 and CDR2: SGHTA, FQGTGA. The CDR3 is made up of 13 amino acids. Trimming took off 3 bases at V and 1 base at J, with 6 bases between the two ends.

This clone has a single count. The rearrangement joins TRBV12-5 to TRBJ2-7; TRBD1 is a possible D gene (6 bases). Germline CDR1 LGHNT, CDR2 FRNRAP. V shed 7 bases and J shed 4 bases, with 14 bases lying between them. There are 13 residues in the CDR3. CDR3 sequence (DNA): TGTGCTAGTGAGCCCCCTAGGGGGTACGAGCAGTACTTC. Encoded protein: CASEPPRGYEQYF.

The table lists this clone with a few counts. The chain is built from TRBV5-6 and TRBJ2-1; 11 bases line up with TRBD2. Germline V gene sequence: CDR1 SGHDT, CDR2 YYEEEE. Trimming at V came to 2 bases and at J to 3 bases, leaving 1 base not matched to a gene. The CDR3 length is 15 residues. As DNA, the CDR3 is TGTGCCAGCAGCTTCGGGACTAGCGGCTACAATGAGCAGTTCTTC. It codes for CASSFGTSGYNEQFF.

The chain employs TRBV19 and TRBJ1-6; TRBD1 matches at 11 bases. The CDR3 is 14 amino acids. The germline CDR1 and CDR2 sequences are LNHDA and SQIVND (reference sequence). V shed 5 bases, J shed 8 bases, and the junction held 2 bases outside the gene matches. DNA for the CDR3: TGTGCCAGTAGTCCGGGACAGGGGGATTCACCCCTCCACTTT. Translated: CASSPGQGDSPLHF.

V gene TRBV30 combines with J gene TRBJ2-7, with TRBD2 as a possible D gene (5 bases). CDR1 and CDR2 from the germline V gene are GTSNPN and SVGIG (reference sequence). The CDR3 totals 13 residues. Deletions cut 5 bases from V and 0 bases from J, with 11 bases between. The CDR3 loop reads CAWEAGRSYEQYF. CDR3 sequence (DNA): TGTGCCTGGGAGGCGGGTCGCTCCTACGAGCAGTACTTC.

The chain has TRBV15 and TRBJ1-1; D not resolved. V lost 1 base and J 0 bases, leaving 12 bases between the germline ends. Per the germline V gene, CDR1 is LNHNV and CDR2 is YYDKDF (reference sequence). The CDR3 loop spans 16 amino acids. The CDR3 sequence: CATSRGGRVLNTEAFF. In DNA form, the CDR3 reads TGTGCCACCAGCAGAGGAGGGAGGGTTTTGAACACTGAAGCTTTCTTT.

To note about this clone: Germline and junction disagree at one end, which may indicate a read error. J is TRBJ1-1 and V is TRBV7-7; D is undetermined. This CDR3 is built from 13 residues. CDR1 is SSHAT, CDR2 FNYEAQ, per germline (reference sequence). The CDR3 DNA reads TGTGCTAGCAGCTTAGCGCGGAACACTGAAGCTTTCTTT. This sequence encodes CASSLARNTEAFF.

The chain combines TRBV5-1 with TRBJ2-1, with 11 bases identical to TRBD2. Trimming removed 1 base from V and 9 bases from J; junction bases left unmatched: 3. CDR1 is SGHRS, CDR2 YFSETQ, per germline. The CDR3 sequence is 14 residues long. The CDR3 region has the DNA TGCGCCAGCAGCTTGACTAGCGGGAGAGCTGAGCAGTTCTTC. This gives the protein CASSLTSGRAEQFF.

This clone has a handful of counts. At one end the junction does not follow the germline gene, possibly because of a read error. V gene TRBV7-9 combines with J gene TRBJ2-7, with D uncertain. Germline CDR1 is SEHNR and CDR2 is FQNEAQ (reference sequence). The CDR3 consists of 11 residues. DNA of the CDR3: TGTTCCAGCAGTGCGAATTACGAGCAGTACTTC. Its translation is CSSSANYEQYF.

The chain has TRBV4-2 and TRBJ2-2; the D gene is possibly TRBD2 (5 bases). This CDR3 region has 15 residues. V shed 4 bases and J shed 0 bases, with 9 bases lying between them. Germline values: CDR1 LGHNA, CDR2 YNFKEQ. The CDR3 nucleotides are TGTGCCAGCAGCCTCGGGGTCGCGAACACCGGGGAGCTGTTTTTT. This gives the protein CASSLGVANTGELFF.

This sequence joins TRBV7-3 and TRBJ2-7; D perhaps matches TRBD1 (6 bases). The germline CDR1 and CDR2 sequences are SGHTA and FQGTGA. Trimming pared 5 bases from V and 5 bases from J, leaving 16 bases between. The CDR3 consists of 14 residues. CDR3 residues: CASSPATGSHEQYF. CDR3 bases: TGTGCCAGCAGCCCAGCTACAGGGTCCCACGAGCAGTACTTC.

The gene calls are TRBV7-3 and TRBJ2-1; D uncertain. Germline CDR1 is SGHTA and CDR2 is FQGTGA. Trimming removed 1 base from V and 7 bases from J, with 11 bases in between. This CDR3 contains 14 residues. Written as DNA, the CDR3 is TGTGCCAGCAGCTTAAACACCGTCGGGAATGAGCAGTTCTTC. It yields the protein CASSLNTVGNEQFF.

V usage is TRBV14 and J usage is TRBJ1-6; tentatively, D is TRBD1 (5 bases). This CDR3 has 15 residues. The V gene lost 3 bases and the J gene lost 4 bases, with 10 bases spanning the gap. CDR1 and CDR2 from the germline V gene are SGHDN and FVKESK. Here the CDR3 DNA reads TGTGCCAGCAGCCACAGACAGAATTATAATTCACCCCTCCACTTT. Protein product: CASSHRQNYNSPLHF.

The chain uses TRBV19 and TRBJ1-2, with a tentative D call TRBD1 (6 bases). Germline V gene data show CDR1 as LNHDA and CDR2 as SQIVND (reference sequence). This CDR3 contains 15 residues. Trimming took off 3 bases at V and 1 base at J, with 12 bases between the two ends. CDR3 sequence: CASSMLDSYNYGYTF. CDR3 nucleotide sequence: TGTGCCAGTAGTATGCTGGACAGCTATAACTATGGCTACACCTTC.